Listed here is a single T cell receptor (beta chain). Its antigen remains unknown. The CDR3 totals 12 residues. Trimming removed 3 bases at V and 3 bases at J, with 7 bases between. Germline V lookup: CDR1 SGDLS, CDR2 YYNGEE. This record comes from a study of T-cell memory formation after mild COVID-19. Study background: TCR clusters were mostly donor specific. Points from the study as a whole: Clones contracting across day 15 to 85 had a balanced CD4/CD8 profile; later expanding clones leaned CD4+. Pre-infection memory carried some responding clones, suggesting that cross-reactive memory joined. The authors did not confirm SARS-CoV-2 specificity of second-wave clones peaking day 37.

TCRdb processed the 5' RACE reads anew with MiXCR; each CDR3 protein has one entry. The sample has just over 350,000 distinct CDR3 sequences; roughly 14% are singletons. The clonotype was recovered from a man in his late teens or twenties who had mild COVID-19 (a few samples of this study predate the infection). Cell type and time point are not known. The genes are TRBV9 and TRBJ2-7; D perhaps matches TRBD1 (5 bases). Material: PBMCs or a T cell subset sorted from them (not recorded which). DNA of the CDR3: TGTGCCAGCAGCGACCAGGGCTACGAGCAGTACTTC. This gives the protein CASSDQGYEQYF.